Below, 30 T cell receptor beta chains from the same sample are listed, as sequenced in a study of CD4 T cells in relation to SARS-CoV-2 and coronaviruses. The assay was immunoSEQ multiplex PCR, and TCRdb's table has in-frame clones only and misses some. The repertoire holds about 70,000 clones, with around 86% as singletons. CD4+ T cells from unexposed donors were obtained before the COVID-19 pandemic (2011-2018). Sequencing used memory CD4+ T cells from PBMCs. The receptor set was obtained from a human donor in good health.

This clone showed up just a few times. This chain uses TRBV20-1 with TRBJ1-5; D uncertain. Trimming pared 5 bases from V and 3 bases from J, leaving 5 bases between. This CDR3 has 11 residues. Germline loops: CDR1 DFQATT, CDR2 SNEGSKA (reference sequence). The CDR3 loop reads CSAAFNQPQHF. CDR3 sequence (DNA): TGCAGTGCTGCCTTCAATCAGCCCCAGCATTTT.

This rearrangement joins TRBV5-6 to TRBJ2-7, with no clear D. Trimming stripped 2 bases from V and 2 bases from J, with 14 bases between. Germline V gives CDR1 SGHDT, CDR2 YYEEEE. The CDR3 spans 15 residues. CDR3 amino acids: CASSFSGRATYEQYF. The DNA of the CDR3 is TGTGCCAGCAGCTTCTCTGGCCGAGCGACCTACGAGCAGTACTTC.

There are a few counts of this clone. V and J are TRBV6-1 and TRBJ1-5; D is unclear. Germline CDR1 and CDR2: MNHNS and SASEGT. CDR3 length: 14 amino acids. Trimming pared 2 bases from V and 4 bases from J, leaving 9 bases between. The CDR3 protein is CASSESRGNQPQHF. The CDR3, as DNA: TGTGCCAGCAGTGAAAGTAGAGGGAATCAGCCCCAGCATTTT.

The chain joins TRBV29-1 to TRBJ1-2; the D gene is possibly TRBD1 (5 bases). Trimming removed 7 bases from V and 7 bases from J, with 16 bases in between. CDR1 is SQVTM, CDR2 ANQGSEA, per germline. The CDR3 sequence is 12 residues long. CDR3 in DNA: TGCAGCGCCATGGATGGCGGGGCTGGCTACACCTTC. It specifies CSAMDGGAGYTF.

The rearrangement joins TRBV19 to TRBJ1-5; 12 bases line up with TRBD1. Germline trimming cut 4 bases from V and 0 bases from J; bases unmatched to any gene: 10. CDR1 is LNHDA and CDR2 is SQIVND in the germline V gene (reference sequence). CDR3 size: 19 residues. The CDR3 loop reads CASSKRGTGGLYSNQPQHF. DNA of the CDR3: TGTGCCAGTAGTAAGAGGGGGACAGGGGGCTTGTATAGCAATCAGCCCCAGCATTTT.

The V and J genes are TRBV3-1 (or the pseudogene TRBV3-2) and TRBJ2-7, with 9 bases that match TRBD2. This CDR3 comprises 16 residues. With 5 bases clipped from V and 6 bases from J, the junction kept 14 bases outside the gene matches. CDR1 is LGHDT and CDR2 is YNNKEL in the germline V gene (reference sequence). The CDR3 spells CASSSTGLASPSEQYF. Written as DNA, the CDR3 is TGTGCCAGCAGCAGTACTGGACTAGCGAGCCCTTCCGAGCAGTACTTC.

The J gene is TRBJ2-2, the V gene TRBV3-1 (or the pseudogene TRBV3-2); 10 nucleotides align to TRBD2. The junction had 4 bases not matched to a gene; V was cut back by 0 bases and J by 6 bases. The CDR3 consists of 16 residues. Germline-derived CDR1 and CDR2 are LGHDT and YNNKEL (reference sequence). The CDR3 bases are TGTGCCAGCAGCCAAGAACCTAGCGGGAGATCCGGGGAGCTGTTTTTT. This encodes CASSQEPSGRSGELFF.

The J gene is TRBJ2-2, the V gene TRBV6-5; TRBD1 might be the D (5 bases). With 4 bases removed from V and 0 bases from J, the gap between germline ends came to 12 bases. The germline V gene has CDR1 MNHEY and CDR2 SVGAGI. The CDR3 contains 16 residues. The CDR3 loop is CASSSDRGANTGELFF. Written as DNA, the CDR3 is TGTGCCAGCAGTTCCGACAGAGGAGCGAACACCGGGGAGCTGTTTTTT.

This chain connects TRBV15 to TRBJ2-3; TRBD2 matches 11 bases. V shed 5 bases, J shed 2 bases, and the junction held 9 bases outside the gene matches. The CDR3 loop spans 17 amino acids. Germline CDR1 reads LNHNV; CDR2 reads YYDKDF (reference sequence). CDR3 DNA: TGTGCCACCAGCCCCCGGGGACTAGCGGCCTACACAGATACGCAGTATTTT. This sequence encodes CATSPRGLAAYTDTQYF.

This clone has more than one count but fewer than ten. The chain has TRBV2 and TRBJ1-5; 10 bases agree with TRBD1. The germline V gene has CDR1 SNHLY and CDR2 FYNNEI. The trim removed 6 bases at V and 4 bases at J, leaving 3 bases unmatched. This CDR3 is 14 amino acids long. CDR3 residues: CASRGTGANQPQHF. DNA for the CDR3: TGTGCCAGCAGGGGGACAGGGGCTAATCAGCCCCAGCATTTT.

This rearrangement joins TRBV30 to TRBJ2-3; D not resolved. Trimming removed 2 bases from V and 7 bases from J, with 10 bases in between. Germline values: CDR1 GTSNPN, CDR2 SVGIG (reference sequence). This CDR3 has 12 residues. The CDR3: CAWSRTGYTQYF. CDR3 nucleotide sequence: TGTGCCTGGAGTCGCACGGGCTATACGCAGTATTTT.

The V and J genes are TRBV5-6 and TRBJ2-6; a weak D match, TRBD1 (5 bases). V lost 4 bases and J 0 bases, leaving 11 bases between the germline ends. The CDR3 has 16 amino acids. Germline loops: CDR1 SGHDT, CDR2 YYEEEE. CDR3 in amino acids: CASSNGHFSGANVLTF. CDR3 bases: TGTGCCAGCAGCAACGGACATTTCTCTGGGGCCAACGTCCTGACTTTC.

The chain carries TRBV14 and TRBJ1-1; D gene ambiguous. Trimming pared 0 bases from V and 11 bases from J, leaving 10 bases between. The germline V gene encodes CDR1 SGHDN and CDR2 FVKESK. The CDR3 contains 12 residues. The CDR3 bases are TGTGCCAGCAGCCAAGATTCCAGGTCGGCTTTCTTT. Its protein is CASSQDSRSAFF.

This clone has just one count. V and J are TRBV14 and TRBJ2-3, with D possibly matching TRBD2 (6 bases). The V and J ends lost 4 bases and 8 bases respectively, with 28 bases between them. This CDR3 has 18 residues. Germline V CDR1 and CDR2: SGHDN, FVKESK. CDR3 in amino acids: CASSPTGSPGEKGATQYF. Here the CDR3 DNA reads TGTGCCAGCAGCCCGACTGGATCTCCGGGGGAGAAAGGTGCTACGCAGTATTTT.

The gene calls are TRBV7-9 and TRBJ1-4, with D possibly TRBD1 on 6 matching bases. V lost 2 bases and J 7 bases, leaving 14 bases between the germline ends. The V gene's germline CDR1 is SEHNR and CDR2 FQNEAQ (reference sequence). The CDR3 spans 15 residues. CDR3 sequence: CASSLLAGGREKLFF. CDR3 nucleotide sequence: TGTGCCAGCAGCTTATTAGCGGGGGGCCGTGAAAAACTGTTTTTT. Complete variable domain (other parts from reference TRBV7-9 and TRBJ1-4): DTGVSQNPRHKITKRGQNVTFRCDPISEHNRLYWYRQTLGQGPEFLTYFQNEAQLEKSRLLSDRFSAERPKGSFSTLEIQRTEQGDSAMYLCASSLLAGGREKLFFGSGTQLSVL.

CDR3 loop: CASSPYRGTNEKLFF. The CDR3 nucleotides read TGTGCCAGCAGTCCATACAGGGGGACTAATGAAAAACTGTTTTTT. The V gene is TRBV28, the J gene TRBJ1-4; 8 bases are shared with TRBD1. This CDR3 has 15 amino acids. Germline V gene data show CDR1 as MDHEN and CDR2 as SYDVKM. The V gene end was trimmed by 5 bases and the J gene end by 2 bases; junction bases not matched to a gene: 4.

This chain links TRBV9 with TRBJ1-6; no clear D gene. This CDR3 comprises 13 residues. V was shortened by 4 bases and J by 10 bases, with 12 bases between the two germline ends. Germline V lookup: CDR1 SGDLS, CDR2 YYNGEE. For the CDR3, the DNA is TGTGCCAGCAGCCCCTCCGTTGACTCACCCCTCCACTTT. Protein product: CASSPSVDSPLHF.

This chain uses TRBV2 with TRBJ2-1, with TRBD2 identical over 9 bases. The CDR3 sequence is 14 residues long. The V and J ends lost 4 bases and 8 bases, in that order; junction bases with no gene match: 6. Germline V gene sequence: CDR1 SNHLY, CDR2 FYNNEI. CDR3 nucleotides: TGTGCCAGCAGTGGGCTAGCGGGATACTATGAGCAGTTCTTC. Residues: CASSGLAGYYEQFF. Using reference TRBV2 and TRBJ2-1 for the parts outside the CDR3, the full variable domain is EPEVTQTPSHQVTQMGQEVILRCVPISNHLYFYWYRQILGQKVEFLVSFYNNEISEKSEIFDDQFSVERPDGSNFTLKIRSTKLEDSAMYFCASSGLAGYYEQFFGPGTRLTVL.

The V gene is TRBV9, the J gene TRBJ1-3; D unclear. The CDR3 length is 15 residues. V was shortened by 0 bases and J by 2 bases, with 9 bases between the two germline ends. Per germline, CDR1 SGDLS and CDR2 YYNGEE. DNA for the CDR3: TGTGCCAGCAGCGTAGCCCCCGACCCTGGAAACACCATATATTTT. Amino acid sequence: CASSVAPDPGNTIYF.

The chain is built from TRBV7-9 and TRBJ2-7; D call uncertain. CDR1 and CDR2 (germline): SEHNR, FQNEAQ (reference sequence). The CDR3 extends over 15 amino acids. Trimming took 4 bases from V and 0 from J, leaving 13 bases between them. As DNA, the CDR3 is TGTGCCAGCAGCTCCCAGGATTCTGGCTCCTACGAGCAGTACTTC. Translating it yields CASSSQDSGSYEQYF.

The CDR3 here is CASAEASTVGKLFF. The CDR3 bases are TGTGCCAGTGCCGAGGCCTCCACCGTCGGGAAACTGTTTTTT. The V and J genes are TRBV19 and TRBJ1-4, with unresolved D. This CDR3 spans 14 amino acids. Trimming shortened V by 8 bases and J by 11 bases, and 21 bases separated the two germline ends. CDR1 is LNHDA, CDR2 SQIVND, per germline (reference sequence).

This clone was seen a handful of times. The chain uses TRBV7-9 and TRBJ1-5; 8 bases map to TRBD1. The CDR3 has 14 amino acids. Germline V lookup: CDR1 SEHNR, CDR2 FQNEAQ (reference sequence). With 5 bases clipped from V and 7 bases from J, the junction kept 7 bases outside the gene matches. The CDR3 DNA reads TGTGCCAGCAGCCCCATCAGGGGGCACCAGCCCCAGCATTTT. As protein: CASSPIRGHQPQHF.

The V gene is TRBV19, the J gene TRBJ2-2, with 9 positions matching TRBD1. CDR1 is LNHDA and CDR2 is SQIVND in the germline V gene (reference sequence). J was trimmed by 10 bases and V by 3 bases; bases with no gene match: 9. The CDR3 has 15 amino acids. The CDR3 nucleotides are TGTGCCAGTAGTATCCCGGGACAGGGATCGGAGGAGCTGTTTTTT. Translated, it gives CASSIPGQGSEELFF.

This chain links TRBV5-1 with TRBJ2-3, with TRBD2 identical over 7 bases. Losses at the gene ends were 0 bases for V and 0 bases for J; bases not matched to a gene: 4. There are 16 residues in the CDR3. CDR1 is SGHRS, CDR2 YFSETQ, per germline. CDR3 protein: CASSLAGGPSTDTQYF. Here the CDR3 DNA reads TGCGCCAGCAGCTTGGCGGGGGGACCTAGCACAGATACGCAGTATTTT.

The V call is TRBV19, the J call TRBJ1-1; no clear D. V was trimmed by 6 bases and J by 0 bases, leaving 5 bases between them. Germline CDR1 LNHDA, CDR2 SQIVND (reference sequence). The CDR3 runs to 12 residues. The chain's CDR3 is CASRAVNTEAFF. The CDR3 DNA is TGTGCCAGTAGGGCAGTGAACACTGAAGCTTTCTTT.

The CDR3 DNA follows: TGTGCCAGTTTACACGCACAGGGGGCCGACGAGCAGTACTTC. It encodes CASLHAQGADEQYF. This chain connects TRBV6-5 to TRBJ2-7, with 9 bases matching TRBD1. Unmatched junction bases numbered 11, after V lost 9 bases and J lost 5 bases. CDR1 and CDR2 (germline): MNHEY, SVGAGI. The CDR3 is made up of 14 amino acids.

The chain recombines TRBV7-3 with TRBJ2-5; 8 bases match TRBD1. The ends lost 3 bases at V and 4 bases at J; junction bases unmatched: 7. The CDR3 totals 15 residues. Germline values: CDR1 SGHTA, CDR2 FQGTGA. CDR3 residues: CASSFRTGWAETQYF. The CDR3 coding sequence is TGTGCCAGCAGCTTTCGGACAGGGTGGGCAGAGACCCAGTACTTC.

This chain connects TRBV7-9 to TRBJ2-3; TRBD1 is a possible D gene (5 bases). Looked up from germline, CDR1 is SEHNR and CDR2 is FQNEAQ (reference sequence). V was clipped by 1 base and J by 9 bases, with 11 bases between them. CDR3 size: 13 residues. In DNA, the CDR3 is TGTGCCAGCAGCTTAGACTCTGGGGCCACGCAGTATTTT. Translated: CASSLDSGATQYF.

The sample holds one count of this clone. The V call is TRBV7-2, the J call TRBJ2-1, with D perhaps matching TRBD1 or TRBD2 (5 bases each). CDR1 SGHTA and CDR2 FQGNSA come from the germline V gene. Trimming stripped 0 bases from V and 6 bases from J, with 12 bases between. The CDR3 sequence is 15 residues long. CDR3 nucleotides: TGTGCCAGCAGCTTAGCCGGGGCGTTTGGCAATGAGCAGTTCTTC. It encodes CASSLAGAFGNEQFF.

J is TRBJ1-2 and V is TRBV28, with a possible D match to TRBD1 (6 bases). Germline CDR1 reads MDHEN; CDR2 reads SYDVKM. The CDR3 is 13 amino acids. The V gene lost 7 bases and the J gene lost 4 bases, with 13 bases spanning the gap. The CDR3 sequence: CASNLQGFYGYTF. CDR3 nucleotides: TGTGCCAGCAACCTACAGGGTTTCTATGGCTACACCTTC.